These 26 T cell receptor beta chains came from one sample sequenced in a study of blood T cell repertoires in COVID-19. Profiled with immunoSEQ multiplex PCR; TCRdb holds only in-frame clones, not every one. The sample holds over 120,000 clones, roughly 83% seen once. The sequenced sample was peripheral blood. These receptors were collected from a woman aged 65 to 85 with COVID-19, enrolled during active disease.

This clone showed up just a few times. The genes are TRBV2 and TRBJ2-1; TRBD2 agrees at 15 bases. Trimming removed 6 bases from V and 4 bases from J; junction bases left unmatched: 7. The CDR3 runs 17 residues. Germline CDR1 and CDR2: SNHLY and FYNNEI. For the CDR3, the DNA is TGTGCCAGCAGGTCCCGGACTAGCGGGGGGGTGTACAATGAGCAGTTCTTC. It is translated as CASRSRTSGGVYNEQFF.

The J gene is TRBJ1-5, the V gene TRBV6-6; D may be TRBD1 (6 bases). Trimming removed 6 bases at V and 0 bases at J, with 9 bases between. The CDR3 loop spans 14 amino acids. Germline V gene lookup returns CDR1 MNHNY and CDR2 SVGAGI (reference sequence). The CDR3: CASRHRVSNQPQHF. DNA of the CDR3: TGTGCCAGCAGACACAGGGTTAGCAATCAGCCCCAGCATTTT.

The chain uses TRBV27 and TRBJ2-3; maybe TRBD2 (6 bases). CDR3 size: 13 residues. The ends were cut back, 2 bases at V and 6 bases at J, with 9 bases in the middle. Germline loops: CDR1 MNHEY, CDR2 SMNVEV (reference sequence). The CDR3 reads CASSLGGVDTQYF. The CDR3 coding sequence is TGTGCCAGCAGTTTAGGAGGGGTTGATACGCAGTATTTT.

The chain links TRBV19 to TRBJ1-2; no firm D call. Trimming stripped 3 bases from V and 8 bases from J, with 10 bases between. CDR3 size: 12 residues. CDR1 and CDR2 (germline): LNHDA, SQIVND (reference sequence). Here the CDR3 reads CASSILAGGYTF. The CDR3 nucleotides are TGTGCCAGTAGTATCTTGGCGGGGGGCTACACCTTC. The whole variable domain, filled in from reference TRBV19 and TRBJ1-2, reads DGGITQSPKYLFRKEGQNVTLSCEQNLNHDAMYWYRQDPGQGLRLIYYSQIVNDFQKGDIAEGYSVSREKKESFPLTVTSAQKNPTAFYLCASSILAGGYTFGSGTRLTVV.

V is TRBV11-2 and J is TRBJ2-7; maybe TRBD1 (6 bases). The CDR3 covers 14 residues. The germline V gene has CDR1 SGHAT and CDR2 FQNNGV. Trimming stripped 5 bases from V and 0 bases from J, with 11 bases between. The CDR3 DNA sequence: TGTGCCAGCAGCGTCGGGACATCCTCCTACGAGCAGTACTTC. Its protein is CASSVGTSSYEQYF.

J is TRBJ1-2 and V is TRBV7-2; TRBD1 agrees at 8 bases. V was clipped by 5 bases and J by 4 bases; unmatched bases: 12. There are 16 residues in the CDR3. From germline, CDR1 is SGHTA and CDR2 FQGNSA. DNA for the CDR3: TGTGCCAGCAGCGTAAGCCGGGACAGGACTTCCTATGGCTACACCTTC. This sequence encodes CASSVSRDRTSYGYTF.

The V call is TRBV11-3, the J call TRBJ2-3; D possibly corresponds to TRBD2 (6 bases). CDR3 length equals 15 residues. V was clipped by 3 bases and J by 0 bases, with 10 bases between them. Germline loops: CDR1 SGHNT, CDR2 YENEEA. CDR3 sequence reads: CASSFGSTSTDTQYF. CDR3 DNA sequence: TGTGCCAGCAGCTTCGGGAGTACGAGCACAGATACGCAGTATTTT. The variable domain in full, with the rest retrieved from reference TRBV11-3 and TRBJ2-3, is EAGVVQSPRYKIIEKKQPVAFWCNPISGHNTLYWYLQNLGQGPELLIRYENEEAVDDSQLPKDRFSAERLKGVDSTLKIQPAELGDSAVYLCASSFGSTSTDTQYFGPGTRLTVL.

V and J are TRBV7-2 and TRBJ1-6, with D maybe TRBD1 (5 bases). CDR3 size: 15 residues. The V gene lost 10 bases and the J gene lost 10 bases, with 23 bases spanning the gap. CDR1 and CDR2 from the germline V gene are SGHTA and FQGNSA. The CDR3 loop reads CATSRGVGTRSPLHF. In nucleotides, the CDR3 is TGTGCCACCTCGCGGGGGGTCGGAACGCGGTCACCCCTCCACTTT.

The chain links TRBV27 to TRBJ2-5; TRBD2 might be the D (6 bases). This CDR3 region has 15 residues. Germline V gene lookup returns CDR1 MNHEY and CDR2 SMNVEV (reference sequence). Trimming took 6 bases from V and 3 from J, leaving 17 bases between them. CDR3 in amino acids: CASRNYGTGEETQYF. CDR3 nucleotide sequence: TGTGCCAGCAGGAACTACGGGACTGGCGAAGAGACCCAGTACTTC.

The chain employs TRBV7-2 and TRBJ1-3, with D maybe TRBD1 (6 bases). V was clipped by 1 base and J by 0 bases, with 10 bases between them. The germline V gene has CDR1 SGHTA and CDR2 FQGNSA. CDR3 length equals 16 residues. For the CDR3, the DNA is TGTGCCAGCAGCTTAGTCGGACAGAGCTCTGGAAACACCATATATTTT. Translating gives CASSLVGQSSGNTIYF.

The chain couples TRBV4-3 to TRBJ1-1, with no clear D. Germline V gene data show CDR1 as LGHNA and CDR2 as YSLEER. Trimming took off 0 bases at V and 6 bases at J, with 14 bases between the two ends. This CDR3 is built from 15 residues. CDR3 nucleotides: TGCGCCAGCAGCCAAGATCGGGTAGGAGGCGCTGAAGCTTTCTTT. It codes for CASSQDRVGGAEAFF.

This sequence joins TRBV21-1 and TRBJ2-7; the D call of TRBD2 is as the table states it, not checked on the DNA. TRBV21-1 is flagged as a pseudogene. There are 18 residues in the CDR3. CDR3 loop: CASSKGEGRAVGEYEQYF. DNA for the CDR3: TGTGCCAGCAGCAAAGGGGAGGGGCGCGCCGTTGGTGAATACGAGCAGTACTTC.

The chain employs TRBV2 and TRBJ2-1; 10 bases are shared with TRBD2. The CDR3 is made up of 15 amino acids. After removal of 6 bases from V and 10 bases from J, the junction contained 12 bases not matched to a gene. The germline V gene has CDR1 SNHLY and CDR2 FYNNEI. As DNA, the CDR3 is TGTGCCAGCAGGCCCGGGACTAGCGTAATCGTGGAGCAGTTCTTC. Its translation is CASRPGTSVIVEQFF.

The chain is built from TRBV19 and TRBJ2-4; weak D call: TRBD1 (6 bases). CDR3 length: 16 amino acids. V was pared by 3 bases and J by 0 bases, with 12 bases between. The germline gives CDR1 LNHDA, CDR2 SQIVND (reference sequence). In DNA form, the CDR3 reads TGTGCCAGTAGTATTCTGGGGGCTTTAGCCAAAAACATTCAGTACTTC. Protein sequence: CASSILGALAKNIQYF.

This clone was observed a handful of times. The chain uses TRBV2 and TRBJ1-4, with TRBD1 identical over 10 bases. Germline CDR1 reads SNHLY; CDR2 reads FYNNEI. With V trimmed by 6 bases and J by 8 bases, 9 bases remained unmatched. This CDR3 spans 15 amino acids. DNA of the CDR3: TGTGCCAGCAGGAGTCCGGGACAGGGGAGCGAAAAACTGTTTTTT. This sequence encodes CASRSPGQGSEKLFF.

The genes are TRBV19 and TRBJ1-1; perhaps TRBD1 as D (6 bases). This CDR3 comprises 13 residues. From germline, CDR1 is LNHDA and CDR2 SQIVND (reference sequence). V was shortened by 1 base and J by 6 bases, with 9 bases between the two germline ends. CDR3 amino acids: CASSIGTASEAFF. In DNA form, the CDR3 reads TGTGCCAGTAGTATAGGGACAGCCTCTGAAGCTTTCTTT.

This rearrangement joins TRBV6-2 or TRBV6-3 to TRBJ1-6, with D possibly matching TRBD1 (6 bases). Germline-derived CDR1 and CDR2 are MNHEY and SVGEGT. The V and J ends lost 4 bases and 8 bases respectively, with 12 bases between them. The CDR3 is 14 amino acids. The CDR3 loop is CASSWQGLDSPLHF. The CDR3 DNA reads TGTGCCAGCAGTTGGCAGGGGTTGGATTCACCCCTCCACTTT.

This chain links TRBV6-1 with TRBJ2-3; the match to TRBD2 covers 7 bases. V gave up 0 bases and J gave up 6 bases; unmatched junction bases: 9. Germline-derived CDR1 and CDR2 are MNHNS and SASEGT. CDR3 length: 16 residues. The CDR3 loop reads CASSEARGGVRDTQYF. In DNA form, the CDR3 reads TGTGCCAGCAGTGAAGCGCGTGGGGGGGTCAGGGATACGCAGTATTTT.

The chain employs TRBV9 and TRBJ2-1; 10 bases agree with TRBD2. The CDR3 length is 17 residues. Germline loops: CDR1 SGDLS, CDR2 YYNGEE. Losses at the gene ends were 4 bases for V and 0 bases for J; bases not matched to a gene: 7. CDR3 residues: CASSTTSGATSYNEQFF. CDR3 nucleotide sequence: TGTGCCAGCAGCACTACTAGCGGGGCGACCTCCTACAATGAGCAGTTCTTC.

The chain combines TRBV6-6 with TRBJ1-4, with D possibly TRBD1 on 5 matching bases. The CDR3 has 12 residues. Deletions cut 9 bases from V and 7 bases from J, with 12 bases between. Germline loops: CDR1 MNHNY, CDR2 SVGAGI (reference sequence). The CDR3 sequence is CASLSQGEKLFF. The CDR3 DNA reads TGTGCCAGTCTATCCCAGGGTGAAAAACTGTTTTTT.

The rearrangement joins TRBV27 to TRBJ2-1; 8 nucleotides line up with TRBD2. Trimming removed 0 bases from V and 3 bases from J; junction bases left unmatched: 4. Germline CDR1 and CDR2: MNHEY and SMNVEV (reference sequence). The length of the CDR3 is 16 residues. This CDR3 is CASSLSGRGVYNEQFF. The CDR3 DNA sequence: TGTGCCAGCAGTTTATCGGGGCGGGGGGTCTACAATGAGCAGTTCTTC.

Here the CDR3 DNA reads TGTGCCAGCAGCTTTAGAGCTAGCCCCGGGGATGAGCAGTTCTTC. It is translated as CASSFRASPGDEQFF. This chain uses TRBV11-2 with TRBJ2-1, with D perhaps TRBD2 (5 bases). V shed 3 bases and J shed 8 bases, with 17 bases lying between them. This CDR3 spans 15 amino acids. Germline V gives CDR1 SGHAT, CDR2 FQNNGV.

This clone turned up a few times. The V call is TRBV6-5, the J call TRBJ1-1, with TRBD1 as a possible D gene (6 bases). There are 13 residues in the CDR3. Trimming left V 0 bases short and J 7 bases short, with 9 bases between. Germline loops: CDR1 MNHEY, CDR2 SVGAGI. The CDR3 reads CASSYSGRGEAFF. CDR3 bases: TGTGCCAGCAGTTACTCGGGCAGGGGTGAAGCTTTCTTT.

The J gene is TRBJ1-3, the V gene TRBV28; D not resolved. CDR3 length equals 14 residues. The V and J ends lost 4 bases and 0 bases respectively, with 7 bases between them. The germline V gene has CDR1 MDHEN and CDR2 SYDVKM. DNA of the CDR3: TGTGCCAGCAGTTGGCACACCTCTGGAAACACCATATATTTT. Translation gives CASSWHTSGNTIYF.

This chain joins TRBV5-1 and TRBJ2-3; TRBD1 aligns across 7 bases. Germline assignment: CDR1 SGHRS and CDR2 YFSETQ. This CDR3 region has 17 residues. Trimming at V came to 0 bases and at J to 4 bases, leaving 11 bases not matched to a gene. CDR3 sequence: CASSLAFEGAFSDTQYF. The CDR3 DNA sequence: TGCGCCAGCAGCTTGGCCTTTGAGGGGGCTTTTTCAGATACGCAGTATTTT.

The rearrangement uses TRBV5-6 and TRBJ1-6; D gene unclear. The germline V gene encodes CDR1 SGHDT and CDR2 YYEEEE. Trimming removed 0 bases at V and 10 bases at J, with 11 bases between. This CDR3 is built from 14 residues. The CDR3 here is CASSLGLSGSPLHF. CDR3 DNA sequence: TGTGCCAGCAGCTTGGGGCTGTCAGGCTCACCCCTCCACTTT.